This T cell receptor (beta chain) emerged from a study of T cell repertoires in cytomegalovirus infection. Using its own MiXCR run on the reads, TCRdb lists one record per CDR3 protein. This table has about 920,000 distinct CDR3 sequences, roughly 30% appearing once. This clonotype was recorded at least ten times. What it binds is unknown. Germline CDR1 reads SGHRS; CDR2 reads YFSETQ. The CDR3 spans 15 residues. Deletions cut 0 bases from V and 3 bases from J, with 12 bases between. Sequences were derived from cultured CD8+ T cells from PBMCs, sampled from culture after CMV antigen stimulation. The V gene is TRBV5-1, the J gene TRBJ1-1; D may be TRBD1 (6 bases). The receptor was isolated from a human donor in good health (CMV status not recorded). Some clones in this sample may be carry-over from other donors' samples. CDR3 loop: CASSLDPGDYTEAFF. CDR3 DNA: TGCGCCAGCAGCTTGGACCCAGGGGATTACACTGAAGCTTTCTTT.